What follows are 13 T cell receptor beta chains derived from one specimen sequenced in a study of regulatory T cells in long-lasting Graves disease. Sequencing libraries for TCR beta were prepared with iRepertoire HTBI primers and Arm-PCR of CDR3 regions. Each CDR3 protein gets one entry after TCRdb re-called the multiplex PCR reads with MiXCR. The sample lists 500,000 or so distinct CDR3 sequences, roughly 15% seen once, with more than 20% in the top ten. Time point in this sample: newly diagnosed GD, antithyroid drugs for less than 3 months. Extracted PBMC RNA gave rise to the TCR library. The same specimen was also included in a second study, on T cells in Graves' hyperthyroidism and ophthalmopathy.

The sequenced sample was peripheral blood mononuclear cells (PBMCs), obtained at new diagnosis, from a patient treated with antithyroid drugs. The receptors originated from a woman aged 35-65 years with Graves disease.

The rearrangement uses TRBV12-3 or TRBV12-4 and TRBJ1-1, with D uncertain. Trimming removed 4 bases at V and 5 bases at J, with 17 bases between. This CDR3 has 15 amino acids. CDR3 amino acids: CASSSPSLVGTEAFF. The CDR3 DNA is TGTGCCAGCAGTTCCCCTTCCTTGGTAGGAACTGAAGCTTTCTTT.

The table lists this clonotype with many counts. The rearrangement links TRBV7-9 to TRBJ2-1; D is undetermined. This CDR3 is 11 amino acids long. Germline CDR1 is SEHNR and CDR2 is FQNEAQ (reference sequence). The V end was cut by 1 base, the J end by 9 bases, with 4 bases between. CDR3 in DNA: TGTGCCAGCAGCTTAGAACTTGAGCAGTTCTTC. Its protein is CASSLELEQFF.

This clonotype came up many times. The V call is TRBV2, the J call TRBJ1-5, with no clear D. The V end lost 2 bases, the J end lost 0 bases, and 17 bases lay between the germline ends. Germline assignment: CDR1 SNHLY and CDR2 FYNNEI. CDR3 size: 18 residues. Here the CDR3 reads CASSERRSQTFSNQPQHF. For the CDR3, the DNA is TGTGCCAGCAGTGAAAGGAGGTCCCAAACCTTTAGCAATCAGCCCCAGCATTTT.

The table lists this clonotype with a count of one. This may be a read error: a much more frequent sequence differs by one nucleotide. The chain uses TRBV11-3 and TRBJ1-1, with TRBD1 as a possible D gene (5 bases). The CDR3 spans 15 residues. Germline V gene lookup returns CDR1 SGHNT and CDR2 YENEEA. V dropped 5 bases and J dropped 3 bases, with 16 bases sitting between them. CDR3 protein: CASSAGGGLHTEAFF. CDR3 DNA: TGTGCCAGCAGCGCCGGGGGGGGGTTGCACACTGAAGCTTTCTTT.

This clonotype was recorded many times. The V gene is TRBV19, the J gene TRBJ1-1, with D possibly being TRBD1 (6 bases). The germline gives CDR1 LNHDA, CDR2 SQIVND (reference sequence). Deletions cut 6 bases from V and 2 bases from J, with 10 bases between. CDR3 length: 13 amino acids. The DNA for the CDR3 is TGTGCCAGTAGACCGGGACACAACACTGAAGCTTTCTTT. It specifies CASRPGHNTEAFF.

This clonotype was detected ten times or more. The rearrangement uses TRBV28 and TRBJ2-3, with TRBD1 matching 8 bases. Germline CDR1 is MDHEN and CDR2 is SYDVKM. The CDR3 loop spans 15 amino acids. J gave up 3 bases and V 5 bases, and 7 bases lay outside the gene matches. The CDR3 nucleotides read TGTGCCAGCAGTGTGGGGGACAGGCGGACAGATACGCAGTATTTT. Its protein is CASSVGDRRTDTQYF.

This clonotype was detected only a few times. The V and J genes are TRBV29-1 and TRBJ2-3, with a possible D match to TRBD1 (6 bases). CDR3 size: 15 residues. The V end lost 4 bases, the J end lost 2 bases, and 16 bases lay between the germline ends. From germline, CDR1 is SQVTM and CDR2 ANQGSEA. Here the CDR3 reads CSVGGQWGNTDTQYF. For the CDR3, the DNA is TGCAGCGTTGGGGGGCAGTGGGGAAACACAGATACGCAGTATTTT.

In this sample, this clonotype turned up a few times. This chain connects TRBV28 to TRBJ1-1, with D unclear. V lost 3 bases and J lost 7, with 9 bases in between. The CDR3 length is 12 residues. The germline gives CDR1 MDHEN, CDR2 SYDVKM. The CDR3 spells CASSFYSREAFF. In nucleotides, the CDR3 is TGTGCCAGCAGTTTCTATAGCCGTGAAGCTTTCTTT.

The chain links TRBV5-1 to TRBJ1-2, with 7 bases matching TRBD1. V lost 7 bases to trimming and J lost 3 bases; unmatched junction nucleotides: 6. The germline gives CDR1 SGHRS, CDR2 YFSETQ. CDR3 length: 13 amino acids. The CDR3 DNA reads TGCGCCAGCGGACAACAGGGGCACTATGGCTACACCTTC. Protein: CASGQQGHYGYTF.

V is TRBV19 and J is TRBJ2-7; 8 bases line up with TRBD1. The CDR3 length is 15 residues. Germline CDR1 reads LNHDA; CDR2 reads SQIVND (reference sequence). V was clipped by 5 bases and J by 5 bases; unmatched bases: 11. In DNA form, the CDR3 reads TGTGCCAGTAGTCTAAAGAACAGGGGGGTCCACGAGCAGTACTTC. It codes for CASSLKNRGVHEQYF.

The CDR3 DNA reads TGTGCCAGCTCACCCAGGAGGACAGGGTTGGCCGGGGAGCTGTTTTTT. Translated: CASSPRRTGLAGELFF. The chain employs TRBV18 and TRBJ2-2; TRBD1 matches at 8 bases. The V gene's germline CDR1 is KGHSH and CDR2 LQKENI. J was trimmed by 6 bases and V by 3 bases; bases with no gene match: 9. This CDR3 is built from 16 residues. Filled out from reference TRBV18 and TRBJ2-2, the complete variable domain reads NAGVMQNPRHLVRRRGQEARLRCSPMKGHSHVYWYRQLPEEGLKFMVYLQKENIIDESGMPKERFSAEFPKEGPSILRIQQVVRGDSAAYFCASSPRRTGLAGELFFGEGSRLTVL.

The rearrangement uses TRBV20-1 and TRBJ1-1; maybe TRBD1 (6 bases). V lost 7 bases, J lost 7 bases, and 13 bases lay in between. The CDR3 runs to 11 residues. Germline V gene lookup returns CDR1 DFQATT and CDR2 SNEGSKA (reference sequence). The CDR3 DNA follows: TGCAGTGTTACACAGGGCGGTGAAGCTTTCTTT. Residues: CSVTQGGEAFF.

The V call is TRBV12-3 or TRBV12-4, the J call TRBJ1-5; TRBD1 agrees at 7 bases. J lost 0 bases, V lost 8 bases, and 13 bases had no gene match. There are 17 residues in the CDR3. The CDR3 DNA sequence: TGTGCCAGCTTCAGGGGGAACTTACTCGATAGCAATCAGCCCCAGCATTTT. It codes for CASFRGNLLDSNQPQHF.